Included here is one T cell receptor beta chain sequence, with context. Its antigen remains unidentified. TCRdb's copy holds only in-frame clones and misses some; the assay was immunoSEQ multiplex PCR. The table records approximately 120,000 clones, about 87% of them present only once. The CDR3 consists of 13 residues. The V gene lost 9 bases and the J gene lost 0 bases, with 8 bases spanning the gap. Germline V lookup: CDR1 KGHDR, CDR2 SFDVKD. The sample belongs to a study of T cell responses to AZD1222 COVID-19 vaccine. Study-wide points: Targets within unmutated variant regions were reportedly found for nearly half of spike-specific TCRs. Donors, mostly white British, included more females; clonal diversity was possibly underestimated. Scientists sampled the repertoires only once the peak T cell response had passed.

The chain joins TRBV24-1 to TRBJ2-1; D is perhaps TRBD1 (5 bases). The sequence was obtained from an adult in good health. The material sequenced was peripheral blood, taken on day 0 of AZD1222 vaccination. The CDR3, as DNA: TGTGCCACCTCAGGGTCCTCCTACAATGAGCAGTTCTTC. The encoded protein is CATSGSSYNEQFF.